This passage covers 18 T cell receptor beta chains from one sample sequenced in a study of blood T cell repertoires in COVID-19. Clones were sequenced by immunoSEQ multiplex PCR, and TCRdb holds only the in-frame ones, with some missing. Found here are some 250,000 clones, 80% to 90% of them singletons; the top ten hold over 1.5%. Sequencing was done on a sample of PBMCs or T cells enriched from blood (not recorded which). These receptors all come from a woman aged 45-59 years who had recovered from COVID-19.

This chain uses TRBV9 with TRBJ2-2; possibly TRBD2 for D (6 bases). Trimming took off 0 bases at V and 4 bases at J, with 13 bases between the two ends. CDR1 is SGDLS and CDR2 is YYNGEE in the germline V gene. The CDR3 is 16 amino acids. The CDR3 loop reads CASSVGGGGGTGELFF. The CDR3 coding sequence is TGTGCCAGCAGCGTAGGGGGAGGAGGTGGCACCGGGGAGCTGTTTTTT. The complete variable domain, with remaining parts taken from reference TRBV9 and TRBJ2-2, reads DSGVTQTPKHLITATGQRVTLRCSPRSGDLSVYWYQQSLDQGLQFLIQYYNGEERAKGNILERFSAQQFPDLHSELNLSSLELGDSALYFCASSVGGGGGTGELFFGEGSRLTVL.

The chain couples TRBV10-3 to TRBJ2-7, with D perhaps TRBD1 (6 bases). The germline V and J ends were trimmed by 4 bases and 2 bases, with 9 bases remaining between them. The CDR3 is 13 amino acids. Germline lookup yields CDR1 ENHRY and CDR2 SYGVKD. The CDR3 DNA reads as TGTGCCATCAGTGCGGGACAAACCTACGAGCAGTACTTC. Its protein product is CAISAGQTYEQYF.

This clone was seen a handful of times. The J gene is TRBJ2-3, the V gene TRBV2, with 7 bases identical to TRBD2. J gave up 7 bases and V 6 bases, and 10 bases lay outside the gene matches. The CDR3 loop spans 14 amino acids. The germline CDR1 and CDR2 sequences are SNHLY and FYNNEI. The CDR3 DNA reads TGTGCCAGCAGCGCGCTAGCGGCGCCGCATACGCAGTATTTT. Translation gives CASSALAAPHTQYF.

V usage is TRBV7-9 and J usage is TRBJ2-5; D is perhaps TRBD2 (5 bases). V was clipped by 4 bases and J by 4 bases, with 13 bases between them. The germline gives CDR1 SEHNR, CDR2 FQNEAQ (reference sequence). The CDR3 spans 14 residues. This CDR3 is CASSSTSSGETQYF. CDR3 sequence (DNA): TGTGCCAGCAGCTCAACTAGTAGTGGAGAGACCCAGTACTTC.

This chain links TRBV7-2 with TRBJ2-1; D may be TRBD2 (5 bases). The CDR3 loop spans 13 amino acids. Trimming removed 5 bases at V and 7 bases at J, with 12 bases between. Germline V gene sequence: CDR1 SGHTA, CDR2 FQGNSA. CDR3: CASSLLAGNEQFF. CDR3 bases: TGTGCCAGCAGCCTCCTAGCCGGGAATGAGCAGTTCTTC.

The chain couples TRBV10-3 to TRBJ2-1; D call uncertain. Germline lookup yields CDR1 ENHRY and CDR2 SYGVKD. There are 14 residues in the CDR3. V was cut by 0 bases and J by 8 bases, with 11 bases left in between. The CDR3 DNA is TGTGCCATCAGTGAGTCGGGCAGCTTCTATGAGCAGTTCTTC. Its translation: CAISESGSFYEQFF.

The V call is TRBV11-2, the J call TRBJ1-2; 8 bases are shared with TRBD1. Trimming at V came to 4 bases and at J to 5 bases, leaving 9 bases not matched to a gene. Germline assignment: CDR1 SGHAT and CDR2 FQNNGV. The CDR3 sequence is 15 residues long. CDR3 sequence reads: CASSWAGGEDYGYTF. The CDR3 DNA sequence: TGTGCCAGCAGCTGGGCAGGGGGCGAGGATTATGGCTACACCTTC. Combining the CDR3 with reference TRBV11-2 and TRBJ1-2 gives the whole variable domain EAGVAQSPRYKIIEKRQSVAFWCNPISGHATLYWYQQILGQGPKLLIQFQNNGVVDDSQLPKDRFSAERLKGVDSTLKIQPAKLEDSAVYLCASSWAGGEDYGYTFGSGTRLTVV.

The rearrangement uses TRBV28 and TRBJ2-7, with D tentatively TRBD2 (6 bases). Germline V CDR1 and CDR2: MDHEN, SYDVKM. V lost 1 base to trimming and J lost 4 bases, with 11 bases between them. There are 14 residues in the CDR3. The CDR3 is CASSLSLARYEQYF. The CDR3 region has the DNA TGTGCCAGCAGTTTATCCCTAGCGCGTTACGAGCAGTACTTC.

V is TRBV28 and J is TRBJ2-3; TRBD1 might be the D (5 bases). V lost 4 bases to trimming and J lost 7 bases, with 12 bases between them. The length of the CDR3 is 13 residues. The V gene's germline CDR1 is MDHEN and CDR2 SYDVKM. The CDR3 region has the DNA TGTGCCAGCAGTTCCAACAGGAGAAATACGCAGTATTTT. This gives the protein CASSSNRRNTQYF.

The CDR3 protein is CSVEGLAESTDTQYF. CDR3 coding DNA: TGCAGCGTGGAGGGACTAGCGGAAAGCACAGATACGCAGTATTTT. The V and J genes are TRBV29-1 and TRBJ2-3; the match to TRBD2 covers 11 bases. The CDR3 runs 15 residues. V lost 6 bases, J lost 0 bases, and 5 bases stayed unmatched. The germline CDR1 and CDR2 sequences are SQVTM and ANQGSEA.

Remarks on this clone: Other DNA sequences in this sample translate to the same CDR3. The rearrangement uses TRBV7-9 and TRBJ2-7; TRBD1 aligns across 7 bases. Germline CDR1 is SEHNR and CDR2 is FQNEAQ (reference sequence). This CDR3 contains 14 residues. V lost 3 bases to trimming and J lost 0 bases; unmatched junction nucleotides: 2. The CDR3: CASSFGQDSYEQYF. The CDR3 DNA sequence: TGTGCCAGCAGCTTCGGACAGGACTCCTACGAGCAGTACTTC.

The chain carries TRBV7-9 and TRBJ1-2; TRBD1 might be the D (6 bases). The CDR3 runs to 14 residues. With 1 base removed from V and 3 bases from J, the gap between germline ends came to 9 bases. The germline V gene has CDR1 SEHNR and CDR2 FQNEAQ (reference sequence). CDR3 loop: CASSLVGAHYGYTF. The CDR3 region has the DNA TGTGCCAGCAGCTTAGTGGGGGCTCACTATGGCTACACCTTC.

The chain recombines TRBV5-1 with TRBJ1-1; 7 bases fit TRBD1. Germline-derived CDR1 and CDR2 are SGHRS and YFSETQ. This CDR3 region has 12 residues. V shed 1 base and J 7 bases; nucleotides not matched to a gene: 1. This chain's CDR3 is CASSLWDSEAFF. In nucleotides, the CDR3 is TGCGCCAGCAGCTTGTGGGACAGTGAAGCTTTCTTT.

This clone was picked up a small number of times. V gene TRBV2 combines with J gene TRBJ2-1, with 8 nucleotides matching TRBD2. In germline, CDR1 is SNHLY, CDR2 FYNNEI. Unmatched junction bases numbered 9, after V lost 9 bases and J lost 8 bases. This CDR3 has 13 amino acids. CDR3 protein: CASLSGRGDEQFF. In DNA form, the CDR3 reads TGTGCCAGTTTAAGCGGGAGAGGGGATGAGCAGTTCTTC.

The chain employs TRBV6-5 and TRBJ1-4; TRBD1 matches at 7 bases. The CDR3 sequence is 14 residues long. After removal of 6 bases from V and 7 bases from J, the junction contained 8 bases not matched to a gene. The germline gives CDR1 MNHEY, CDR2 SVGAGI. The CDR3 DNA reads as TGTGCCAGCAGCGCGACAGGGCTTATTGAAAAACTGTTTTTT. It yields the protein CASSATGLIEKLFF.

J is TRBJ2-7 and V is TRBV7-9, with D perhaps TRBD1 (7 bases). This CDR3 contains 13 residues. Trimming left V 5 bases short and J 4 bases short, with 12 bases between. Germline CDR1 is SEHNR and CDR2 is FQNEAQ (reference sequence). CDR3 DNA sequence: TGTGCCAGCAGCATTCAGGGGGGATACGAGCAGTACTTC. Its protein product is CASSIQGGYEQYF.

This sequence joins TRBV10-3 and TRBJ2-3; D is possibly TRBD1 (7 bases). This CDR3 region has 14 residues. V was clipped by 3 bases and J by 4 bases, with 11 bases between them. Germline loops: CDR1 ENHRY, CDR2 SYGVKD. DNA for the CDR3: TGTGCCATCAGTGACCCAGGGGGGCCAGATACGCAGTATTTT. It yields the protein CAISDPGGPDTQYF.

This sequence joins TRBV19 and TRBJ1-2; 7 positions match TRBD1. V lost 5 bases, J lost 6 bases, and 12 bases stayed unmatched. CDR3 size: 15 residues. CDR1 is LNHDA and CDR2 is SQIVND in the germline V gene (reference sequence). CDR3 DNA sequence: TGTGCCAGTAGTCTCTCCCCGGGACAGAGCCATGGCTACACCTTC. The encoded protein is CASSLSPGQSHGYTF.